A selection of T cell receptor beta chains follows, all from one sample in a study of T cells after yellow fever vaccination. MiXCR, applied by TCRdb to the 5' RACE reads, yields one record per CDR3 protein. Of about 53,000 distinct CDR3 sequences in the sample, around 6.9% were seen once. Sample: CD8+ T cells sorted from PBMCs, taken on the day of the first yellow fever vaccination. The receptors shown here come from a man younger than 35 who received the YFV17D yellow fever vaccine. Each CDR3 is given with its conserved first and last residue. D genes are given only for firm matches. The listing skips clone size in some rows; elsewhere it reads once, few, many or a size class.

J gene,clone size,D gene,V gene,CDR3 protein,CDR3 DNA
TRBJ1-1,few,NA,TRBV25-1,CATSVNTEAFF,TGTGCCACTTCAGTGAACACTGAAGCTTTCTTT
TRBJ2-2,few,NA,TRBV7-2,CASRGTATGELFF,TGTGCCAGCAGGGGGACTGCGACCGGGGAGCTGTTTTTT
TRBJ2-3,NA,NA,TRBV14,CASSHLRSGSDTQYF,TGTGCCAGCAGCCACCTCAGGTCAGGTTCAGATACGCAGTATTTT
TRBJ1-1,NA,TRBD1,TRBV14,CASSQAPGTAFREAFF,TGTGCCAGCAGCCAAGCCCCCGGGACAGCCTTCCGTGAAGCTTTCTTT
TRBJ1-1,NA,NA,TRBV27,CASSLSLITEAFF,TGTGCCAGCAGTTTATCGTTAATCACTGAAGCTTTCTTT
TRBJ2-2,NA,NA,TRBV5-4,CASSLAVPGELFF,TGTGCCAGCAGCTTGGCTGTCCCAGGGGAGCTGTTTTTT
TRBJ2-2,many,TRBD1,TRBV29-1,CSVEDPKNRGQTGELFF,TGCAGCGTTGAAGACCCAAAAAACAGGGGGCAGACCGGGGAGCTGTTTTTT
TRBJ1-3,NA,NA,TRBV9,CASSVWGTGNTIYF,TGTGCCAGCAGCGTTTGGGGGACTGGAAACACCATATATTTT
TRBJ2-3,few,TRBD2,TRBV5-1,CASSLKLAGGASTDTQYF,TGCGCCAGCAGCTTAAAACTAGCGGGGGGAGCTAGCACAGATACGCAGTATTTT
TRBJ2-1,NA,TRBD2,TRBV4-3,CASSYRLAAYNEQFF,TGCGCCAGCAGCTATCGACTAGCGGCCTACAATGAGCAGTTCTTC
TRBJ2-2,NA,NA,TRBV5-6,CASSLLGPANTGELFF,TGTGCCAGCAGCCTTCTAGGGCCTGCGAACACCGGGGAGCTGTTTTTT
TRBJ2-5,NA,TRBD1,TRBV11-1,CASSTTTWRDRERETQYF,TGTGCCAGCAGCACAACCACCTGGCGGGACAGGGAAAGGGAGACCCAGTACTTC
TRBJ2-7,NA,TRBD2,TRBV5-1,CASSSYPGGSYEQYF,TGCGCCAGCAGCAGCTACCCGGGGGGCTCCTACGAGCAGTACTTC
TRBJ2-1,few,TRBD2,TRBV15,CATSLQSGGAHEQFF,TGTGCCACCAGCCTGCAGAGCGGGGGGGCCCATGAGCAGTTCTTC
TRBJ1-1,many,TRBD1,TRBV15,CATSRDLGQGEQAFF,TGTGCCACCAGCAGAGATCTCGGACAGGGGGAACAAGCTTTCTTT
TRBJ2-5,NA,NA,TRBV7-3,CASSLVSGGRETQYF,TGTGCCAGCAGCTTAGTATCCGGGGGCCGAGAGACCCAGTACTTC
TRBJ1-5,many,NA,TRBV12-3/TRBV12-4,CASSLALGGQPQHF,TGTGCCAGCAGTTTAGCGCTGGGGGGTCAGCCCCAGCATTTT
TRBJ2-3,NA,NA,TRBV29-1,CSVEDLGSFRDTQYF,TGCAGCGTTGAAGATCTGGGTTCTTTTAGAGATACGCAGTATTTT
TRBJ2-3,many,NA,TRBV12-3/TRBV12-4,CASSFVGVGRTDTQYF,TGTGCCAGCAGTTTTGTTGGGGTAGGGCGGACAGATACGCAGTATTTT
TRBJ2-5,many,TRBD2,TRBV6-5,CASSKETSGGETQYF,TGTGCCAGCAGCAAGGAGACTAGCGGGGGTGAGACCCAGTACTTC
TRBJ2-7,many,TRBD1,TRBV5-1,CASSLGDRGSYRYEQYF,TGCGCCAGCAGCTTAGGAGACAGGGGGTCTTATCGCTACGAGCAGTACTTC
TRBJ2-2,many,NA,TRBV6-1,CASSEELANTGELFF,TGTGCCAGCAGTGAAGAACTAGCGAACACCGGGGAGCTGTTTTTT
TRBJ2-3,few,TRBD1,TRBV19,CASSPGQGPSTDTQYF,TGTGCCAGTAGTCCCGGACAGGGTCCAAGCACAGATACGCAGTATTTT
TRBJ2-5,many,TRBD2,TRBV5-8,CASSFGLAGGETQYF,TGTGCCAGCAGCTTCGGACTAGCGGGGGGTGAGACCCAGTACTTC
TRBJ2-2,NA,TRBD2,TRBV7-9,CASSRWGGLSGELFF,TGTGCCAGCAGCCGATGGGGGGGATTGTCCGGGGAGCTGTTTTTT
TRBJ1-5,NA,NA,TRBV7-9,CASSLADHSNQPQHF,TGTGCCAGCAGCTTAGCAGACCATAGCAATCAGCCCCAGCATTTT
TRBJ1-2,NA,TRBD1,TRBV7-2,CASNDRGRGYGYTF,TGTGCCAGCAATGACAGGGGGCGCGGGTATGGCTACACCTTC
TRBJ1-1,many,NA,TRBV20-1,CSARDPRLSMNTEAFF,TGCAGTGCTAGAGACCCCCGACTGAGCATGAACACTGAAGCTTTCTTT
TRBJ2-5,many,TRBD1,TRBV7-9,CASSPPRDRVKTQYF,TGTGCCAGCAGCCCCCCCAGGGACAGGGTAAAGACCCAGTACTTC
TRBJ1-5,few,NA,TRBV4-1,CASSPRGQANQPQHF,TGCGCCAGCAGCCCGCGAGGGCAGGCTAATCAGCCCCAGCATTTT
TRBJ1-1,many,NA,TRBV4-1,CASSQVIGQNTEAFF,TGCGCCAGCAGCCAAGTGATCGGACAAAACACTGAAGCTTTCTTT
TRBJ1-1,many,NA,TRBV7-6,CASSLFETRNTEAFF,TGTGCCAGCAGCTTATTCGAGACGAGGAACACTGAAGCTTTCTTT
TRBJ1-4,NA,NA,TRBV20-1,CSARDRPEKLFF,TGCAGTGCTAGAGATAGGCCGGAAAAACTGTTTTTT
TRBJ2-6,many,NA,TRBV25-1,CASSAQGSSGANVLTF,TGTGCCAGCAGTGCTCAGGGAAGCTCTGGGGCCAACGTCCTGACTTTC
TRBJ2-3,NA,NA,TRBV4-1,CATANSRGAADTQYF,TGCGCCACAGCAAACTCTAGAGGCGCGGCAGATACGCAGTATTTT
TRBJ2-3,many,TRBD2,TRBV5-1,CASSLSGGDFTQYF,TGCGCCAGCAGCCTGAGCGGGGGAGACTTTACGCAGTATTTT
TRBJ2-3,many,NA,TRBV5-5,CASSPIGWGLPDTQYF,TGTGCCAGCAGCCCCATAGGGTGGGGGCTTCCAGATACGCAGTATTTT
TRBJ1-2,many,TRBD1,TRBV28,CASSTGETEGYGYTF,TGTGCCAGCAGTACAGGGGAGACCGAAGGGTATGGCTACACCTTC
TRBJ2-1,NA,NA,TRBV3-1,CASSQARAEQFF,TGTGCCAGCAGCCAGGCTCGGGCTGAGCAGTTCTTC
TRBJ2-7,medium-sized,NA,TRBV18,CASSSDYEQYF,TGTGCCAGCTCATCTGATTACGAGCAGTACTTC
TRBJ2-4,NA,TRBD1,TRBV28,CASGTGDLAKNIQYF,TGTGCCAGCGGGACAGGGGACCTAGCCAAAAACATTCAGTACTTC
TRBJ2-1,NA,NA,TRBV5-4,CASRYGPGANEQFF,TGTGCCAGCAGGTACGGCCCTGGGGCAAATGAGCAGTTCTTC
TRBJ2-6,NA,NA,TRBV12-3/TRBV12-4,CASSSDSFSGANVLTF,TGTGCCAGCAGTTCGGACAGTTTCTCTGGGGCCAACGTCCTGACTTTC
TRBJ2-7,NA,TRBD2,TRBV4-3,CASSQGEGLAGDEQYF,TGCGCCAGCAGCCAAGGGGAAGGACTAGCGGGGGACGAGCAGTACTTC
TRBJ2-3,NA,TRBD1,TRBV5-4,CASSSGWEVRGTGSVDTQYF,TGTGCCAGCAGCTCCGGGTGGGAAGTCCGTGGGACAGGGTCGGTCGATACGCAGTATTTT
TRBJ1-5,many,NA,TRBV20-1,CSARDQGYSNQPQHF,TGCAGTGCTAGAGATCAGGGTTATAGCAATCAGCCCCAGCATTTT
TRBJ2-6,few,NA,TRBV7-9,CASTKSGLKVGANVLTF,TGTGCCAGCACCAAATCGGGCCTCAAAGTCGGGGCCAACGTCCTGACTTTC
TRBJ2-1,medium-sized,NA,TRBV10-2,CAVLRDNYNEQFF,TGCGCCGTACTCCGGGACAATTACAATGAGCAGTTCTTC
TRBJ1-5,many,NA,TRBV4-2,CASSQEDGDQPQHF,TGTGCCAGCAGCCAAGAGGATGGGGATCAGCCCCAGCATTTT